A selection of T cell receptor beta chains follows, all from one sample in a study of T cell repertoires in cytomegalovirus infection. TCRdb reanalysed the reads using MiXCR and keeps one entry per CDR3 protein. In the table there are 290,000 or so distinct CDR3 sequences, about a tenth of which are singletons. Sequenced material: PBMCs. These receptors were obtained from a human donor in good health (CMV status not recorded). Some clones in this sample may be carry-over from other donors' samples. Both conserved end residues are part of each CDR3. Each record gives: D gene, V gene, clone size, J gene, CDR3 DNA, CDR3 protein. A D gene is named only where the DNA matches it firmly. Rows may omit the clone size; those that give it use once, few, many or a size class.

d_gene: TRBD1; v_gene: TRBV12-3/TRBV12-4; abundance: many; j_gene: TRBJ2-7; CDR3nt: TGTGCCAGCAGGCGATACAGGGGCTACGAGCAGTACTTC; CDR3aa: CASRRYRGYEQYF
d_gene: TRBD2; v_gene: TRBV20-1; abundance: -; j_gene: TRBJ2-7; CDR3nt: TGCAGTGCTAGAGATCCCAGCGGGGGCCCCTACGAGCAGTACTTC; CDR3aa: CSARDPSGGPYEQYF
d_gene: TRBD2; v_gene: TRBV7-3; abundance: many; j_gene: TRBJ2-1; CDR3nt: TGTGCCAGCAGCCCCCTCCCGGGACTAGCCGATTACAATGAGCAGTTCTTC; CDR3aa: CASSPLPGLADYNEQFF
d_gene: -; v_gene: TRBV18; abundance: few; j_gene: TRBJ2-3; CDR3nt: TGTGCCAGCTCACCAAGCAGTAGGACCCCAGATACGCAGTATTTT; CDR3aa: CASSPSSRTPDTQYF
d_gene: -; v_gene: TRBV6-4; abundance: -; j_gene: TRBJ1-5; CDR3nt: TGTGCCAGCAGTGAGAGGAGGGTAATTCGACGAGCCCAGCATTTT; CDR3aa: CASSERRVIRRAQHF
d_gene: -; v_gene: TRBV3-1; abundance: -; j_gene: TRBJ2-5; CDR3nt: TGTGCCAGCAGCCACTACAATGTTTTGGAGACCCAGTACTTC; CDR3aa: CASSHYNVLETQYF
d_gene: -; v_gene: TRBV7-2; abundance: many; j_gene: TRBJ2-3; CDR3nt: TGTGCCAGCAGCTTAGCGCTGGTCTACCTCACAGATACGCAGTATTTT; CDR3aa: CASSLALVYLTDTQYF
d_gene: -; v_gene: TRBV2; abundance: -; j_gene: TRBJ1-5; CDR3nt: TGTGCCAGCACCGATCGGAACAGTCGCAATCAGCCCCAGCATTTT; CDR3aa: CASTDRNSRNQPQHF
d_gene: -; v_gene: TRBV29-1; abundance: many; j_gene: TRBJ2-6; CDR3nt: TGCAGCGCTGGGGGGGGGCTTGGGGCCAACGTCCTGACTTTC; CDR3aa: CSAGGGLGANVLTF
d_gene: -; v_gene: TRBV6-6; abundance: many; j_gene: TRBJ1-1; CDR3nt: TGTGCCAGCAGTTACTCGTCCAGTCCGGGGAGGGCTTTCTTT; CDR3aa: CASSYSSSPGRAFF
d_gene: -; v_gene: TRBV7-2; abundance: many; j_gene: TRBJ2-3; CDR3nt: TGTGCCAGCAGCCACGCTGGGTCAGATACGCAGTATTTT; CDR3aa: CASSHAGSDTQYF
d_gene: -; v_gene: TRBV28; abundance: -; j_gene: TRBJ1-6; CDR3nt: TGTGCCAGCAGCGTCCAGGGGACACCCCTCCACTTT; CDR3aa: CASSVQGTPLHF
d_gene: -; v_gene: TRBV12-3/TRBV12-4; abundance: many; j_gene: TRBJ1-6; CDR3nt: TGTGCCAGCAGGAGGGGGGGGCGGAATTCACCCCTCCACTTT; CDR3aa: CASRRGGRNSPLHF